This note documents a single T cell receptor beta chain sequence. The source of the sample is a study of CD8 T cells in Susac syndrome. Random hexamers were used to reverse transcribe an amount of 0.5 to 1 ug RNA. Using its own MiXCR run on the immunoSEQ multiplex PCR reads, TCRdb lists one record per CDR3 protein. The sample includes about 150,000 distinct CDR3 sequences, roughly 96% of them seen just once. V lost 4 bases and J lost 1, with 14 bases in between. The CDR3 totals 15 residues. The germline V gene encodes CDR1 SGDLS and CDR2 YYNGEE. Sequenced: CD8+ T cells from PBMCs. The genes are TRBV9 and TRBJ1-1; D is undetermined. The TCR sequence derives from a human donor with multiple sclerosis. The DNA of the CDR3 is TGTGCCAGCAGCACGGAGTTTACAGAGAACACTGAAGCTTTCTTT. Encoded protein: CASSTEFTENTEAFF.